These 14 T cell receptor beta chains share one sample of origin, sequenced in a study of CD8 T cells in Susac syndrome. With random hexamers, reverse transcription was performed on about 0.5 to 1 ug of RNA. TCRdb called the immunoSEQ multiplex PCR reads again in MiXCR, with one record for every CDR3 protein. The repertoire holds roughly 120,000 distinct CDR3 sequences, with roughly 93% as singletons. Sequenced material: CD8+ T cells from PBMCs. Source of these receptors: a human donor with multiple sclerosis.

In this sample, this clonotype turned up once. The chain has TRBV15 and TRBJ1-5; a possible D gene is TRBD1 (6 bases). Trimming removed 0 bases at V and 7 bases at J, with 13 bases between. CDR1 and CDR2 (germline): LNHNV, YYDKDF (reference sequence). This CDR3 region has 15 residues. CDR3 sequence reads: CATSREQGLHQPQHF. Here the CDR3 DNA reads TGTGCCACCAGCAGAGAACAGGGTCTTCACCAGCCCCAGCATTTT.

This chain uses TRBV3-1 with TRBJ2-5, with TRBD1 matching over 11 bases. Germline values: CDR1 LGHDT, CDR2 YNNKEL (reference sequence). The CDR3 totals 15 residues. V lost 4 bases to trimming and J lost 1 base; unmatched junction nucleotides: 2. The CDR3 bases are TGTGCCAGCAGCCCCGGGACAGGGGGCCAAGAGACCCAGTACTTC. Residues: CASSPGTGGQETQYF.

The V gene is TRBV28, the J gene TRBJ1-2, with D tentatively TRBD1 (6 bases). The CDR3 is 15 residues long. Deletions cut 2 bases from V and 7 bases from J, with 17 bases between. Germline CDR1 and CDR2: MDHEN and SYDVKM. The CDR3 DNA follows: TGTGCCAGCAGTTTACCTGTCGCGACAGGCAGTGGCTACACCTTC. Protein: CASSLPVATGSGYTF.

V is TRBV7-8 and J is TRBJ2-7; D is possibly TRBD1 or TRBD2 (5 bases each). The CDR3 is 13 amino acids. Germline CDR1 reads SGHVS; CDR2 reads FQNEAQ. V was clipped by 5 bases and J by 2 bases, with 10 bases between them. The CDR3 sequence: CASSTRDPYEQYF. The CDR3 coding sequence is TGTGCCAGCAGCACCAGGGACCCCTACGAGCAGTACTTC.

The chain recombines TRBV5-6 with TRBJ2-5, with D perhaps given as TRBD1 or TRBD2 (7 bases each). Per the germline V gene, CDR1 is SGHDT and CDR2 is YYEEEE. With 0 bases removed from V and 5 bases from J, the gap between germline ends came to 14 bases. The CDR3 is 15 amino acids. CDR3 loop: CASSLVRRGGETQYF. The CDR3 bases are TGTGCCAGCAGCTTGGTCCGCAGGGGGGGTGAGACCCAGTACTTC.

The chain combines TRBV4-1 with TRBJ2-7; D possibly corresponds to TRBD1 (5 bases). CDR3 length equals 14 residues. Germline V gene lookup returns CDR1 MGHRA and CDR2 YSYEKL. V lost 1 base and J lost 2, with 9 bases in between. The CDR3 coding sequence is TGCGCCAGCAGCCAAGTCCAGGGCACCTACGAGCAGTACGTC. As protein: CASSQVQGTYEQYV.

The gene calls are TRBV10-3 and TRBJ2-7; the D gene is possibly TRBD1 (6 bases). The CDR3 consists of 12 residues. Germline CDR1 reads ENHRY; CDR2 reads SYGVKD. V was pared by 6 bases and J by 5 bases, with 11 bases between. The CDR3 region is CAISPGTNEQYF. In nucleotides, the CDR3 is TGTGCCATCAGCCCAGGGACAAACGAGCAGTACTTC.

The rearrangement joins TRBV19 to TRBJ1-3, with 7 positions matching TRBD1. The V gene end was trimmed by 5 bases and the J gene end by 2 bases; junction bases not matched to a gene: 6. The CDR3 has 15 residues. The germline V gene has CDR1 LNHDA and CDR2 SQIVND (reference sequence). The CDR3 protein is CASSSEGATGNTIYF. The CDR3 DNA sequence: TGTGCCAGTAGTTCTGAGGGGGCGACTGGAAACACCATATATTTT.

The V call is TRBV7-6, the J call TRBJ2-7; D unresolved. The germline gives CDR1 SGHVS, CDR2 FNYEAQ. CDR3 length equals 14 residues. With 0 bases removed from V and 1 base from J, the gap between germline ends came to 7 bases. This CDR3 is CASSLAGRSYEQYF. CDR3 nucleotides: TGTGCCAGCAGCTTAGCGGGCAGGTCCTACGAGCAGTACTTC.

The rearrangement uses TRBV24-1 and TRBJ2-1; D could derive from TRBD1 or TRBD2 (6 bases each). This CDR3 has 13 amino acids. Germline V lookup: CDR1 KGHDR, CDR2 SFDVKD. Deletions cut 2 bases from V and 6 bases from J, with 7 bases between. CDR3 residues: CATSDWGANEQFF. The CDR3 nucleotides read TGTGCCACCAGTGATTGGGGGGCCAATGAGCAGTTCTTC.

The V call is TRBV20-1, the J call TRBJ2-1, with D perhaps matching TRBD1 (5 bases). The length of the CDR3 is 14 residues. V was pared by 4 bases and J by 5 bases, with 15 bases between. Germline values: CDR1 DFQATT, CDR2 SNEGSKA (reference sequence). CDR3 in DNA: TGCAGTGCTACTCCCGACAGAAGAGACAATGAGCAGTTCTTC. Its translation is CSATPDRRDNEQFF.

The chain couples TRBV11-2 to TRBJ1-2; 9 bases fit TRBD1. The CDR3 runs 14 residues. Germline V gene sequence: CDR1 SGHAT, CDR2 FQNNGV. The J segment lost 3 bases and the V segment lost 5 bases, leaving 4 bases of the junction unmatched. In DNA, the CDR3 is TGTGCCAGCAGCCCGGGACAGGGACACTATGGCTACACCTTC. It specifies CASSPGQGHYGYTF.

The chain uses TRBV7-2 and TRBJ2-1, with 12 nucleotides matching TRBD1. Trimming removed 5 bases from V and 4 bases from J; junction bases left unmatched: 6. Germline values: CDR1 SGHTA, CDR2 FQGNSA. The CDR3 runs to 16 residues. The CDR3 sequence: CASSRWGQGAYNEQFF. DNA for the CDR3: TGTGCCAGCAGCCGTTGGGGACAGGGGGCTTACAATGAGCAGTTCTTC.

The chain combines TRBV29-1 with TRBJ2-7, with a weak D call TRBD2 (6 bases). With 6 bases removed from V and 0 bases from J, the gap between germline ends came to 18 bases. Germline values: CDR1 SQVTM, CDR2 ANQGSEA. The length of the CDR3 is 15 residues. CDR3 coding DNA: TGCAGCGTCCAAGGAGGGGACCCGGGCTCCTACGAGCAGTACTTC. Encoded protein: CSVQGGDPGSYEQYF.